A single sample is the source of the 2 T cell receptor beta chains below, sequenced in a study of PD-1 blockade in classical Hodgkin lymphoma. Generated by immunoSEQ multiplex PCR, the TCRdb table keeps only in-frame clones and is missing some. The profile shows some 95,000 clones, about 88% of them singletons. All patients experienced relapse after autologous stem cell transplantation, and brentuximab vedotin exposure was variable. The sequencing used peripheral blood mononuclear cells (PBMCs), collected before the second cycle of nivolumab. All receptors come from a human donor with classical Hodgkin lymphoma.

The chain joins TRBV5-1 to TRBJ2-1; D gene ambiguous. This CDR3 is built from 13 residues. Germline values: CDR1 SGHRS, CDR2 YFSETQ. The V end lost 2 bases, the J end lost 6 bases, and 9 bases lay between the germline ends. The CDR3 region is CASSFDVLNEQFF. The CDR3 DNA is TGCGCCAGCAGCTTTGACGTTCTCAATGAGCAGTTCTTC. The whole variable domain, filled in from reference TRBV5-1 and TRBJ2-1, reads KAGVTQTPRYLIKTRGQQVTLSCSPISGHRSVSWYQQTPGQGLQFLFEYFSETQRNKGNFPGRFSGRQFSNSRSEMNVSTLELGDSALYLCASSFDVLNEQFFGPGTRLTVL.

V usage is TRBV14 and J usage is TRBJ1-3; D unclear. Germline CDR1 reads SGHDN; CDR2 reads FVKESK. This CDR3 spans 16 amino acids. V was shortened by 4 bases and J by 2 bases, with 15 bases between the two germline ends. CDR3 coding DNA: TGTGCCAGCAGCCCAGTTGGTGACACGGCTGGAAACACCATATATTTT. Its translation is CASSPVGDTAGNTIYF.